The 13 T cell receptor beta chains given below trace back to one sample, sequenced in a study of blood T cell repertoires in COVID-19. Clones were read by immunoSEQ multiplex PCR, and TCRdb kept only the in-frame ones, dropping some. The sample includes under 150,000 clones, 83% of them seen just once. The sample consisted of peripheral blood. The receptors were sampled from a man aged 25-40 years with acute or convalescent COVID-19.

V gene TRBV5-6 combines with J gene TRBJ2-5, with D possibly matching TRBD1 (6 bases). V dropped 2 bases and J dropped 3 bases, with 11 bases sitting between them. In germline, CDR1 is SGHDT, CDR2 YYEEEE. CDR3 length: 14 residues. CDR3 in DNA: TGTGCCAGCAGCTTTGGACAGTTGGAAGAGACCCAGTACTTC. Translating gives CASSFGQLEETQYF.

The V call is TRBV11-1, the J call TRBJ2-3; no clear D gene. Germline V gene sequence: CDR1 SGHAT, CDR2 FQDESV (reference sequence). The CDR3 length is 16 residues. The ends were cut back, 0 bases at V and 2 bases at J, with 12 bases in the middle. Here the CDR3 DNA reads TGTGCCAGCAGCTTAGCGGAGCCGATGTCCACAGATACGCAGTATTTT. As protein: CASSLAEPMSTDTQYF.

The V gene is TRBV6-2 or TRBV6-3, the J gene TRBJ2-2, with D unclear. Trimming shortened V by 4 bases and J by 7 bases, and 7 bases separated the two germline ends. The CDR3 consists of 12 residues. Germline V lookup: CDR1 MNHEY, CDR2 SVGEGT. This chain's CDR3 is CASSSVIGELFF. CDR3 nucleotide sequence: TGTGCCAGCAGTTCTGTTATCGGGGAGCTGTTTTTT.

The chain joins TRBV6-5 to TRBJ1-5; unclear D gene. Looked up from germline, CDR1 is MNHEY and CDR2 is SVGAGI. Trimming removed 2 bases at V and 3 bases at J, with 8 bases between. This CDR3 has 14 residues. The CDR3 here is CASSYVSSNQPQHF. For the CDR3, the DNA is TGTGCCAGCAGTTACGTCAGTTCCAATCAGCCCCAGCATTTT.

For the CDR3, the DNA is TGTGCCAGCAGTGATTTTGTCCAGATTGAAGCTTTCTTT. Its protein is CASSDFVQIEAFF. The gene calls are TRBV2 and TRBJ1-1, with D unclear. The length of the CDR3 is 13 residues. Germline V gene lookup returns CDR1 SNHLY and CDR2 FYNNEI. Trimming stripped 3 bases from V and 7 bases from J, with 12 bases between.

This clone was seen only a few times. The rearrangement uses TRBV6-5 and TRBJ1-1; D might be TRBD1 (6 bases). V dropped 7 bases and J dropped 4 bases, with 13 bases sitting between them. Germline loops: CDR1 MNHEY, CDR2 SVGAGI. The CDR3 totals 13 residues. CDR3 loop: CASTQGGGTEAFF. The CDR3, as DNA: TGTGCCAGCACCCAAGGGGGTGGCACTGAAGCTTTCTTT.

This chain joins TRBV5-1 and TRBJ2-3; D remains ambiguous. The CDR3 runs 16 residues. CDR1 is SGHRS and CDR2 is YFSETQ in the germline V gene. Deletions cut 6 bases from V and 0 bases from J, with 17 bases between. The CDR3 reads CASTHLEAQSTDTQYF. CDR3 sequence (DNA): TGCGCCAGCACCCATCTAGAGGCCCAAAGCACAGATACGCAGTATTTT.

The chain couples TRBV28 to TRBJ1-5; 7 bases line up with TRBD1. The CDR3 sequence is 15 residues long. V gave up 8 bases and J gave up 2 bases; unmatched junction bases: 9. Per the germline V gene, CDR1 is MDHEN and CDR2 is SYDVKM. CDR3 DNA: TGTGCCAGCCTCGCACCCCAGGGGGGCAATCAGCCCCAGCATTTT. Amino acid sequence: CASLAPQGGNQPQHF.

The CDR3 bases are TGTGCCTGGAGGGGGAGGACAGGATCTTCACCCCTCCACTTT. This translates into CAWRGRTGSSPLHF. The chain couples TRBV30 to TRBJ1-6; the match to TRBD1 covers 7 bases. The CDR3 loop spans 14 amino acids. Germline values: CDR1 GTSNPN, CDR2 SVGIG (reference sequence). Unmatched junction bases numbered 8, after V lost 3 bases and J lost 9 bases.

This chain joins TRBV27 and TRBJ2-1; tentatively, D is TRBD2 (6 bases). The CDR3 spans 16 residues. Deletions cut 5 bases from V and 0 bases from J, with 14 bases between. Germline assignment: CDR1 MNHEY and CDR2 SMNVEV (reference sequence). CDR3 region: CASSPGLLSSYNEQFF. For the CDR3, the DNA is TGTGCCAGCAGTCCGGGACTCCTGAGCTCCTACAATGAGCAGTTCTTC.

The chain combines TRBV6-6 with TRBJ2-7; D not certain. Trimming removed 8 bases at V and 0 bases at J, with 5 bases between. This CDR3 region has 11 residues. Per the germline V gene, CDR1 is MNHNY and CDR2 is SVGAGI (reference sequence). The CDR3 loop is CASGPSYEQYF. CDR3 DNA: TGTGCCAGCGGCCCCTCCTACGAGCAGTACTTC.

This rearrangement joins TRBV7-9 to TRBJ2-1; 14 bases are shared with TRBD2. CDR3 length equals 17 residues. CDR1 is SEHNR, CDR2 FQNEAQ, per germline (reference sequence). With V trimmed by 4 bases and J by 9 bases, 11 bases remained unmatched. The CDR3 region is CASSSGTSGRIIGEQFF. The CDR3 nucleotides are TGTGCCAGCAGCTCAGGGACTAGCGGGAGAATTATTGGTGAGCAGTTCTTC. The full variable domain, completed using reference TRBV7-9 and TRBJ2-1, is DTGVSQNPRHKITKRGQNVTFRCDPISEHNRLYWYRQTLGQGPEFLTYFQNEAQLEKSRLLSDRFSAERPKGSFSTLEIQRTEQGDSAMYLCASSSGTSGRIIGEQFFGPGTRLTVL.

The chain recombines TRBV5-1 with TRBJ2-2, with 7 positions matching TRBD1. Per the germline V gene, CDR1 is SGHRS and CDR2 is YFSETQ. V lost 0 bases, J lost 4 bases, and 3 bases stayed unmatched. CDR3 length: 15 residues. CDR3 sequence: CASSLGQGVTGELFF. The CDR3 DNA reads TGCGCCAGCAGCTTGGGACAGGGCGTCACCGGGGAGCTGTTTTTT.